The 15 T cell receptor beta chains given below trace back to one sample, sequenced in a study of blood T cells in healthy people across ages. Combining a sample-barcoded 5' primer with a J-beta primer mix, a second PCR ran for about 7 to 11 cycles. TCRdb re-called the 5' RACE reads through MiXCR, storing one row per CDR3 protein. The sample records about 1,500,000 distinct CDR3 sequences, around 42% being singletons. Sequencing was performed on blood. These receptors originate from a woman aged 18-29 years in good health.

This clonotype was seen a single time. The CDR3, as DNA: TGTGCCAGCAATCGGAGCGGGGGCCCAGTCTATGAGCAGTTCTTC. Translation gives CASNRSGGPVYEQFF. The chain carries TRBV12-3 or TRBV12-4 and TRBJ2-1; 8 bases fit TRBD2. Germline trimming cut 7 bases from V and 8 bases from J; bases unmatched to any gene: 13. This CDR3 comprises 15 residues.

The chain links TRBV7-9 to TRBJ2-5; TRBD1 matches 8 bases. Per germline, CDR1 SEHNR and CDR2 FQNEAQ (reference sequence). The CDR3 runs to 14 residues. V lost 5 bases and J lost 5; bases outside the gene matches: 7. This chain's CDR3 is CASSRPGGHETQYF. The CDR3 DNA is TGTGCCAGCAGCCGCCCAGGGGGCCACGAGACCCAGTACTTC. Filled out from reference TRBV7-9 and TRBJ2-5, the complete variable domain reads DTGVSQNPRHKITKRGQNVTFRCDPISEHNRLYWYRQTLGQGPEFLTYFQNEAQLEKSRLLSDRFSAERPKGSFSTLEIQRTEQGDSAMYLCASSRPGGHETQYFGPGTRLLVL.

The J gene is TRBJ2-7, the V gene TRBV5-1, with TRBD2 identical over 9 bases. The CDR3 runs to 18 residues. CDR1 and CDR2 (germline): SGHRS, YFSETQ. V lost 0 bases and J lost 2; bases outside the gene matches: 12. The CDR3 DNA reads as TGCGCCAGCAGCTTGGAATCCGGGACTAGCTCCAGGACCTACGAGCAGTACTTC. Its protein product is CASSLESGTSSRTYEQYF.

The rearrangement links TRBV20-1 to TRBJ1-1; 9 bases are shared with TRBD1. Germline trimming cut 5 bases from V and 4 bases from J; bases unmatched to any gene: 23. CDR1 is DFQATT and CDR2 is SNEGSKA in the germline V gene (reference sequence). This CDR3 contains 19 residues. The CDR3 DNA is TGCAGTGCTGGACACTGGGACAGGGACTTTCTTTTGGGGGGCACTGAAGCTTTCTTT. Protein: CSAGHWDRDFLLGGTEAFF.

The sample holds a few counts of this clonotype. The chain uses TRBV12-5 and TRBJ2-1; D gene uncertain. With 3 bases removed from V and 10 bases from J, the gap between germline ends came to 13 bases. The CDR3 length is 13 residues. The germline V gene encodes CDR1 LGHNT and CDR2 FRNRAP. The CDR3 here is CASGFASPDEQFF. Here the CDR3 DNA reads TGTGCTAGTGGTTTCGCCTCCCCTGACGAGCAGTTCTTC.

J is TRBJ2-1 and V is TRBV28; TRBD2 matches at 12 bases. Per the germline V gene, CDR1 is MDHEN and CDR2 is SYDVKM. The V gene end was trimmed by 6 bases and the J gene end by 6 bases; junction bases not matched to a gene: 6. The CDR3 has 15 residues. As DNA, the CDR3 is TGTGCCAGCAGCAACCTAGCGGGAGGGTTCAATGAGCAGTTCTTC. Its protein is CASSNLAGGFNEQFF.

This clonotype has a handful of counts. This chain connects TRBV7-2 to TRBJ1-4, with no clear D. V gave up 7 bases and J gave up 8 bases, with 8 bases separating them. The CDR3 spans 11 residues. Per germline, CDR1 SGHTA and CDR2 FQGNSA. CDR3 residues: CASTSSEKLFF. Here the CDR3 DNA reads TGTGCCAGCACCTCTTCCGAAAAACTGTTTTTT. The complete variable domain, with remaining parts taken from reference TRBV7-2 and TRBJ1-4, reads GAGVSQSPSNKVTEKGKDVELRCDPISGHTALYWYRQSLGQGLEFLIYFQGNSAPDKSGLPSDRFSAERTGGSVSTLTIQRTQQEDSAVYLCASTSSEKLFFGSGTQLSVL.

This rearrangement joins TRBV30 to TRBJ1-1; D not resolved. Per germline, CDR1 GTSNPN and CDR2 SVGIG (reference sequence). The CDR3 contains 12 residues. V lost 4 bases, J lost 5 bases, and 11 bases lay in between. Here the CDR3 DNA reads TGTGCCTGGATGCGGGCAGAGACTGAAGCTTTCTTT. Its protein is CAWMRAETEAFF.

This clonotype was picked up a small number of times. This chain uses TRBV5-5 with TRBJ2-1; 11 bases are shared with TRBD2. V lost 3 bases to trimming and J lost 5 bases; unmatched junction nucleotides: 19. In germline, CDR1 is SGHKS, CDR2 YYEKEE (reference sequence). CDR3 length: 20 amino acids. CDR3 DNA sequence: TGTGCCAGCAGCTCCCCCCGAACAGGGCCTGATAGCGGGAGGGACAATGAGCAGTTCTTC. This translates into CASSSPRTGPDSGRDNEQFF. The whole variable domain, remainder taken from reference TRBV5-5 and TRBJ2-1, is DAGVTQSPTHLIKTRGQQVTLRCSPISGHKSVSWYQQVLGQGPQFIFQYYEKEERGRGNFPDRFSARQFPNYSSELNVNALLLGDSALYLCASSSPRTGPDSGRDNEQFFGPGTRLTVL.

This clonotype came up a few times. The chain employs TRBV12-5 and TRBJ2-7; 7 nucleotides match TRBD1. The ends lost 5 bases at V and 0 bases at J; junction bases unmatched: 4. Germline lookup yields CDR1 LGHNT and CDR2 FRNRAP. The CDR3 extends over 14 amino acids. The CDR3 DNA is TGTGCTAGTGGTGGGGGACAGTTCTCCTACGAGCAGTACTTC. Translation gives CASGGGQFSYEQYF.

Only a few counts were recorded for this clonotype. The J gene is TRBJ2-5, the V gene TRBV20-1, with 11 bases matching TRBD2. This CDR3 has 17 residues. Germline CDR1 and CDR2: DFQATT and SNEGSKA (reference sequence). The ends lost 0 bases at V and 5 bases at J; junction bases unmatched: 11. In DNA form, the CDR3 reads TGCAGTGCTAGAGATCCCGCTAGCGGGAGGTCTTGGGAGACCCAGTACTTC. The encoded protein is CSARDPASGRSWETQYF.

V usage is TRBV20-1 and J usage is TRBJ2-7; possible D gene TRBD2, 6 bases. Germline CDR1 reads DFQATT; CDR2 reads SNEGSKA (reference sequence). Trimming stripped 3 bases from V and 7 bases from J, with 22 bases between. The CDR3 covers 15 residues. The DNA for the CDR3 is TGCAGTGCTAGTTCCAGTGCGGGGTCGGGGTTAGAGCAGTACTTC. Its translation is CSASSSAGSGLEQYF.

V usage is TRBV3-1 and J usage is TRBJ2-7; D gene uncertain. CDR3 length: 13 residues. Trimming pared 4 bases from V and 3 bases from J, leaving 10 bases between. Looked up from germline, CDR1 is LGHDT and CDR2 is YNNKEL (reference sequence). In DNA form, the CDR3 reads TGTGCCAGCAGCCTCGGACGGATCTACGAGCAGTACTTC. It translates to CASSLGRIYEQYF.

There are a few counts of this clonotype. This rearrangement joins TRBV20-1 to TRBJ1-2; no clear D gene. Trimming left V 0 bases short and J 3 bases short, with 14 bases between. Germline V CDR1 and CDR2: DFQATT, SNEGSKA (reference sequence). CDR3 length: 15 amino acids. The CDR3 sequence is CSARDLLQPDYGYTF. DNA of the CDR3: TGCAGTGCTAGAGACCTCCTACAGCCTGACTATGGCTACACCTTC.

This clonotype has a handful of counts. The chain links TRBV10-3 to TRBJ2-3; 9 nucleotides agree with TRBD2. Unmatched junction bases numbered 7, after V lost 7 bases and J lost 2 bases. The germline V gene has CDR1 ENHRY and CDR2 SYGVKD. The CDR3 has 15 residues. The CDR3 nucleotides are TGTGCCATCACTAGCGGGACCGCCTTCACAGATACGCAGTATTTT. It encodes CAITSGTAFTDTQYF.